The entry that follows covers one TCR beta chain sequence. This record belongs to a study of shared clonotypes between healthy human individuals. At the level of the study: Plates per donor: three CD4 naive, three CD4 memory, two CD8 naive, one CD8 memory.

Sequenced by immunoSEQ multiplex PCR; TCRdb stores in-frame clones only, minus some. This table has roughly 2.1 million clones, about 92% appearing once. Positively selected for CCR7, the CD45RO-negative cells used as naive CD8 cells excluded terminally differentiated effector memory CD45RA+ cells. V shed 3 bases and J 4 bases; nucleotides not matched to a gene: 7. The CDR3 totals 15 residues. Germline V gives CDR1 MNHEY, CDR2 SMNVEV (reference sequence). This TCR derives from a man aged 18 to 35 in good health. Some clones in this sample may be carry-over from other donors' samples. The material sequenced was naive CD8+ T cells from PBMCs. The J gene is TRBJ2-7, the V gene TRBV27; 9 bases are a match to TRBD1. The CDR3 loop reads CASSFTGTGFYEQYF. In DNA, the CDR3 is TGTGCCAGCAGTTTTACCGGGACAGGGTTTTACGAGCAGTACTTC.